Shown below are 30 T cell receptor beta chains from a single sample sequenced in a study of T-cell memory formation after mild COVID-19. TCRdb ran MiXCR on the 5' RACE reads and lists one entry per CDR3 protein. The sample yields hundreds of thousands of distinct CDR3 sequences, roughly 26% seen once. The specimen was PBMCs or a T cell subset sorted from them (not recorded which). These receptors came from an adult woman who had mild COVID-19 (a few samples of this study predate the infection). Cell type and time point are not known.

The chain has TRBV5-6 and TRBJ2-3; 7 bases line up with TRBD1. The CDR3 is made up of 15 amino acids. Germline values: CDR1 SGHDT, CDR2 YYEEEE. J gave up 4 bases and V 3 bases, and 8 bases lay outside the gene matches. Here the CDR3 DNA reads TGTGCCAGCAGCTCCCGACAGGGACGGCCAGATACGCAGTATTTT. Protein sequence: CASSSRQGRPDTQYF.

The CDR3 region is CAWSVAGYEQYF. The CDR3 DNA is TGTGCCTGGAGTGTGGCGGGGTACGAGCAGTACTTC. The rearrangement joins TRBV30 to TRBJ2-7; the D gene is possibly TRBD2 (6 bases). CDR1 and CDR2 (germline): GTSNPN, SVGIG (reference sequence). The CDR3 has 12 amino acids. The V gene lost 0 bases and the J gene lost 4 bases, with 7 bases spanning the gap.

V is TRBV6-2 or TRBV6-3 and J is TRBJ2-3; 13 bases align to TRBD2. The germline V gene encodes CDR1 MNHEY and CDR2 SVGEGT. CDR3 size: 14 residues. V trimming: 7 bases; J trimming: 6 bases; junction bases outside the gene matches: 4. CDR3 nucleotides: TGTGCCAGCACCGCGGGACTAGCGGGGGATACGCAGTATTTT. Translation: CASTAGLAGDTQYF.

This clonotype showed up just a few times. The chain couples TRBV12-3 or TRBV12-4 to TRBJ2-7; a possible D gene is TRBD1 (7 bases). The CDR3 runs to 14 residues. V lost 6 bases, J lost 5 bases, and 17 bases lay in between. DNA of the CDR3: TGTGCCAGCAGAGGTTCAGGGGGAGGAGACGAGCAGTACTTC. This gives the protein CASRGSGGGDEQYF.

The chain carries TRBV7-8 and TRBJ2-1, with 8 bases lining up with TRBD2. V gave up 5 bases and J gave up 4 bases; unmatched junction bases: 22. Germline CDR1 and CDR2: SGHVS and FQNEAQ. CDR3 length: 20 amino acids. For the CDR3, the DNA is TGTGCCAGCAGCCCCCCCTGGGGGGGGCAATTAACTAGCGGTTACAATGAGCAGTTCTTC. Protein: CASSPPWGGQLTSGYNEQFF. Looking up the rest from reference TRBV7-8 and TRBJ2-1 gives the full variable domain: GAGVSQSPRYKVAKRGQDVALRCDPISGHVSLFWYQQALGQGPEFLTYFQNEAQLDKSGLPSDRFFAERPEGSVSTLKIQRTQQEDSAVYLCASSPPWGGQLTSGYNEQFFGPGTRLTVL.

V and J are TRBV6-5 and TRBJ1-1; D gene unclear. The CDR3 contains 14 residues. Trimming removed 4 bases from V and 1 base from J, with 10 bases in between. The germline V gene encodes CDR1 MNHEY and CDR2 SVGAGI. The chain's CDR3 is CASSSTDGNTEAFF. CDR3 sequence (DNA): TGTGCCAGCAGTTCCACGGACGGGAACACTGAAGCTTTCTTT.

This clonotype was seen repeatedly, ten times or more. The J gene is TRBJ2-5, the V gene TRBV20-1; D call uncertain. CDR3 length: 12 amino acids. Trimming shortened V by 6 bases and J by 4 bases, and 12 bases separated the two germline ends. Germline-derived CDR1 and CDR2 are DFQATT and SNEGSKA (reference sequence). This CDR3 is CSATDRRETQYF. The DNA of the CDR3 is TGCAGTGCCACGGACCGTCGAGAGACCCAGTACTTC.

This clonotype appeared many times. The rearrangement joins TRBV24-1 to TRBJ2-5; D gene uncertain. V was clipped by 1 base and J by 2 bases, with 1 base between them. CDR1 is KGHDR, CDR2 SFDVKD, per germline. CDR3 size: 12 residues. The CDR3 nucleotides read TGTGCCACCAGTGATTTTCAAGAGACCCAGTACTTC. Encoded protein: CATSDFQETQYF.

This clonotype has at least ten counts. J is TRBJ1-1 and V is TRBV20-1; 9 nucleotides align to TRBD1. Looked up from germline, CDR1 is DFQATT and CDR2 is SNEGSKA (reference sequence). V shed 5 bases, J shed 4 bases, and the junction held 5 bases outside the gene matches. The CDR3 runs 13 residues. The CDR3 sequence: CSAYRGPGTEAFF. In DNA form, the CDR3 reads TGCAGTGCTTACAGGGGGCCGGGCACTGAAGCTTTCTTT.

The chain carries TRBV5-6 and TRBJ1-1; D is unclear. Germline CDR1 and CDR2: SGHDT and YYEEEE. V was cut by 0 bases and J by 5 bases, with 20 bases left in between. This CDR3 is built from 17 residues. In nucleotides, the CDR3 is TGTGCCAGCAGCTTGGTTGAGGTGGGTCGTGAAGGGACTGAAGCTTTCTTT. It is translated as CASSLVEVGREGTEAFF.

This clonotype occurred once. A read error may explain this, as a much larger clone is one base away. The chain couples TRBV30 to TRBJ2-5; D gene ambiguous. The CDR3 consists of 11 residues. CDR1 and CDR2 (germline): GTSNPN, SVGIG (reference sequence). CDR3 in DNA: TGTGACTGGAGTAAGTGGGAGACCCAGTACTTC. Encoded protein: CDWSKWETQYF. The full variable domain, in which reference TRBV30 and TRBJ2-5 provide the parts outside the CDR3, is SQTIHQWPATLVQPVGSPLSLECTVEGTSNPNLYWYRQAAGRGLQLLFYSVGIGQISSEVPQNLSASRPQDRQFILSSKKLLLSDSGFYLCDWSKWETQYFGPGTRLLVL.

This clonotype was counted at least ten times. The CDR3, as DNA: TGTGCCATCAGTGAAATCGGCACTGAAGCTTTCTTT. Amino acid sequence: CAISEIGTEAFF. The chain links TRBV10-3 to TRBJ1-1; D is ambiguous. Between the trimmed V and J ends, which lost 3 bases and 4 bases, there was a span of 6 bases. The CDR3 sequence is 12 residues long. Per germline, CDR1 ENHRY and CDR2 SYGVKD.

The chain uses TRBV15 and TRBJ1-1, with D maybe TRBD1 (6 bases). CDR3 size: 14 residues. Trimming stripped 2 bases from V and 2 bases from J, with 9 bases between. CDR1 is LNHNV and CDR2 is YYDKDF in the germline V gene (reference sequence). The CDR3 loop reads CATSRLQGNTEAFF. CDR3 sequence (DNA): TGTGCCACCAGCAGACTACAGGGCAACACTGAAGCTTTCTTT.

The rearrangement joins TRBV24-1 to TRBJ2-5; 9 bases align to TRBD1. Trimming at V came to 5 bases and at J to 4 bases, leaving 10 bases not matched to a gene. Per the germline V gene, CDR1 is KGHDR and CDR2 is SFDVKD. The CDR3 covers 16 residues. The CDR3 reads CATSGVGQGSGETQYF. The CDR3 DNA reads TGTGCCACCAGTGGAGTGGGACAGGGTTCGGGAGAGACCCAGTACTTC.

The rearrangement joins TRBV5-6 to TRBJ1-5; 12 bases fit TRBD1. Trimming cost V 4 bases and J 5 bases; bases outside gene matches: 4. This CDR3 contains 15 residues. In germline, CDR1 is SGHDT, CDR2 YYEEEE. The CDR3 protein is CASSGGQGADQPQHF. The CDR3 bases are TGTGCCAGCAGCGGGGGACAGGGGGCGGATCAGCCCCAGCATTTT.

The chain joins TRBV3-1 to TRBJ2-7; D is possibly TRBD1 or TRBD2 (5 bases each). Per germline, CDR1 LGHDT and CDR2 YNNKEL (reference sequence). The CDR3 spans 14 residues. V gave up 4 bases and J gave up 5 bases, with 15 bases separating them. CDR3 sequence: CASSPWGTENEQYF. The CDR3 DNA sequence: TGTGCCAGCAGCCCTTGGGGGACGGAGAACGAGCAGTACTTC.

The chain has TRBV11-2 and TRBJ1-2, with D tentatively TRBD1 (5 bases). CDR3 length: 17 residues. Germline loops: CDR1 SGHAT, CDR2 FQNNGV. V gave up 5 bases and J gave up 0 bases, with 19 bases separating them. CDR3 region: CASSHSPGLRPNYGYTF. CDR3 nucleotides: TGTGCCAGCAGCCATTCCCCGGGACTCAGACCTAACTATGGCTACACCTTC.

This clonotype has a handful of counts. The chain employs TRBV7-8 and TRBJ2-7; TRBD1 might be the D (5 bases). The CDR3 runs 16 residues. Germline V lookup: CDR1 SGHVS, CDR2 FQNEAQ. The V gene lost 5 bases and the J gene lost 3 bases, with 20 bases spanning the gap. CDR3 nucleotide sequence: TGTGCCAGCAGCCCTCAACCCGGATTAAGGGGCTACGAGCAGTACTTC. Translation: CASSPQPGLRGYEQYF.

This clonotype has a handful of counts. V usage is TRBV12-3 or TRBV12-4 and J usage is TRBJ2-7, with 9 bases fitting TRBD1. The CDR3 runs to 14 residues. The V segment lost 5 bases and the J segment 7 bases; nucleotides outside the gene matches: 9. The CDR3 region has the DNA TGTGCCAGCAGTGGCAACAGGGGGCGGGGTGAGCAGTACTTC. Protein product: CASSGNRGRGEQYF.

This clonotype was counted between two and nine times. The chain has TRBV7-2 and TRBJ2-2; 8 nucleotides match TRBD2. V lost 1 base, J lost 0 bases, and 4 bases stayed unmatched. The V gene's germline CDR1 is SGHTA and CDR2 FQGNSA. This CDR3 region has 17 residues. The CDR3 loop reads CASSLVPGLANTGELFF. CDR3 coding DNA: TGTGCCAGCAGCTTAGTCCCGGGACTAGCGAACACCGGGGAGCTGTTTTTT.

The chain uses TRBV27 and TRBJ2-1, with 10 nucleotides matching TRBD2. The germline CDR1 and CDR2 sequences are MNHEY and SMNVEV (reference sequence). V shed 3 bases and J 6 bases; nucleotides not matched to a gene: 5. This CDR3 is built from 15 residues. CDR3 nucleotides: TGTGCCAGCAGTTTGGGAGCGGGGGGGTTCAATGAGCAGTTCTTC. This translates into CASSLGAGGFNEQFF.

The rearrangement uses TRBV7-6 and TRBJ1-5; D remains unclear. The germline V and J ends were trimmed by 1 base and 1 base, with 5 bases remaining between them. Per germline, CDR1 SGHVS and CDR2 FNYEAQ. This CDR3 has 14 residues. The CDR3 region is CASSLGRSNQPQHF. The DNA of the CDR3 is TGTGCCAGCAGCTTAGGACGGAGCAATCAGCCCCAGCATTTT.

The CDR3 sequence: CASSQTASSNQPQHF. CDR3 nucleotides: TGTGCCAGCAGCCAGACAGCCTCTAGCAATCAGCCCCAGCATTTT. The gene calls are TRBV6-5 and TRBJ1-5; D perhaps matches TRBD1 (5 bases). Between the trimmed V and J ends, which lost 6 bases and 0 bases, there was a span of 12 bases. Germline V gene sequence: CDR1 MNHEY, CDR2 SVGAGI. The length of the CDR3 is 15 residues.

This sequence joins TRBV5-5 and TRBJ1-5, with 8 bases that match TRBD1. V shed 2 bases, J shed 9 bases, and the junction held 7 bases outside the gene matches. The CDR3 sequence is 14 residues long. Germline V gene data show CDR1 as SGHKS and CDR2 as YYEKEE (reference sequence). In DNA form, the CDR3 reads TGTGCCAGCAGCTTCGGGACAGGTATCCCGCCCCAGCATTTT. As protein: CASSFGTGIPPQHF.

This clonotype was recorded a few times. The chain combines TRBV24-1 with TRBJ2-1, with TRBD2 as a possible D gene (6 bases). The ends were cut back, 0 bases at V and 10 bases at J, with 21 bases in the middle. Germline V gene lookup returns CDR1 KGHDR and CDR2 SFDVKD. The CDR3 runs 17 residues. CDR3: CATSDLGSGGVPGEQFF. CDR3 DNA: TGTGCCACCAGTGATTTGGGATCGGGCGGGGTACCGGGCGAGCAGTTCTTC.

This clonotype was recorded a few times. The chain has TRBV5-1 and TRBJ2-1; D remains ambiguous. V was cut by 5 bases and J by 0 bases, with 15 bases left in between. The germline CDR1 and CDR2 sequences are SGHRS and YFSETQ. This CDR3 comprises 16 residues. The CDR3 DNA reads TGCGCCAGCAGAATGACCCCAAGAAGCTCCTACAATGAGCAGTTCTTC. Amino acids: CASRMTPRSSYNEQFF.

The chain joins TRBV7-9 to TRBJ2-3, with 8 nucleotides matching TRBD2. This CDR3 spans 16 amino acids. With 2 bases clipped from V and 7 bases from J, the junction kept 11 bases outside the gene matches. Germline V CDR1 and CDR2: SEHNR, FQNEAQ (reference sequence). DNA of the CDR3: TGTGCCAGCAGCTTAATAACTAGCGGAGGACAAAATACGCAGTATTTT. It specifies CASSLITSGGQNTQYF. Filled out from reference TRBV7-9 and TRBJ2-3, the complete variable domain reads DTGVSQNPRHKITKRGQNVTFRCDPISEHNRLYWYRQTLGQGPEFLTYFQNEAQLEKSRLLSDRFSAERPKGSFSTLEIQRTEQGDSAMYLCASSLITSGGQNTQYFGPGTRLTVL.

The chain joins TRBV6-5 to TRBJ1-3; TRBD1 might be the D (5 bases). The CDR3 has 14 amino acids. Germline-derived CDR1 and CDR2 are MNHEY and SVGAGI. V lost 5 bases and J 0 bases, leaving 8 bases between the germline ends. In nucleotides, the CDR3 is TGTGCCAGCAGTCAACAGGTCTCTGGAAACACCATATATTTT. Protein sequence: CASSQQVSGNTIYF.

This clonotype was counted a few times. The V call is TRBV29-1, the J call TRBJ2-7; TRBD1 matches at 9 bases. The CDR3 contains 14 residues. The V gene's germline CDR1 is SQVTM and CDR2 ANQGSEA. The ends lost 4 bases at V and 6 bases at J; junction bases unmatched: 10. The CDR3 nucleotides read TGCAGCGTTGCACCTGACAGGGGGTTTTCCGAGCAGTACTTC. Amino acid sequence: CSVAPDRGFSEQYF.

The chain combines TRBV20-1 with TRBJ1-6, with TRBD1 matching over 8 bases. Germline V CDR1 and CDR2: DFQATT, SNEGSKA (reference sequence). The CDR3 has 17 residues. V shed 3 bases, J shed 9 bases, and the junction held 16 bases outside the gene matches. The CDR3 DNA is TGCAGTGCTAGTCAGGGGGCGCGGGAATACGAGTCTTCACCCCTCCACTTT. This gives the protein CSASQGAREYESSPLHF.